These 19 T cell receptor beta chains originate from one sample sequenced in a study of T cell changes during pregnancy in multiple sclerosis. Assay used: immunoSEQ multiplex PCR; TCRdb lists only in-frame clones, some missing. The sample has approximately 80,000 clones; 93% are singletons. The sequencing used peripheral blood, collected in the second trimester of pregnancy. The receptor source for this set is a female donor in good health, enrolled as a control in a pregnancy study.

The rearrangement joins TRBV5-5 to TRBJ1-5; 8 nucleotides line up with TRBD1. The length of the CDR3 is 15 residues. CDR1 is SGHKS and CDR2 is YYEKEE in the germline V gene (reference sequence). V trimming: 4 bases; J trimming: 0 bases; junction bases outside the gene matches: 3. The CDR3 loop reads CASSPGQASNQPQHF. As DNA, the CDR3 is TGTGCCAGCAGCCCGGGACAGGCTAGCAATCAGCCCCAGCATTTT.

This clone was seen a single time. The V call is TRBV11-1, the J call TRBJ2-7, with D maybe TRBD1 (6 bases). Germline assignment: CDR1 SGHAT and CDR2 FQDESV (reference sequence). The CDR3 length is 15 residues. V dropped 3 bases and J dropped 2 bases, with 14 bases sitting between them. The CDR3 DNA is TGTGCCAGCAGCTTGAACAGGGACGAGACCTACGAGCAGTACTTC. This translates into CASSLNRDETYEQYF.

The DNA of the CDR3 is TGTGCCAGCAGCCAAGATTTGGTCGGGTCACCCCTCCACTTT. Protein product: CASSQDLVGSPLHF. V usage is TRBV14 and J usage is TRBJ1-6, with no clear D. The CDR3 loop spans 14 amino acids. The germline gives CDR1 SGHDN, CDR2 FVKESK. Trimming removed 0 bases at V and 10 bases at J, with 10 bases between. Together with reference TRBV14 and TRBJ1-6, the CDR3 gives the full variable domain: EAGVTQFPSHSVIEKGQTVTLRCDPISGHDNLYWYRRVMGKEIKFLLHFVKESKQDESGMPNNRFLAERTGGTYSTLKVQPAELEDSGVYFCASSQDLVGSPLHFGNGTRLTVT.

This chain uses TRBV2 with TRBJ2-3; 10 bases fit TRBD2. V was pared by 7 bases and J by 0 bases, with 7 bases of the junction left unmatched. The CDR3 has 16 amino acids. CDR1 is SNHLY, CDR2 FYNNEI, per germline. This CDR3 is CASILPLAGSTDTQYF. CDR3 nucleotides: TGTGCCAGCATCCTCCCACTAGCGGGGAGCACAGATACGCAGTATTTT.

This chain joins TRBV7-9 and TRBJ2-1; 7 positions agree with TRBD2. The V and J ends lost 5 bases and 0 bases, in that order; junction bases with no gene match: 4. Germline assignment: CDR1 SEHNR and CDR2 FQNEAQ (reference sequence). The CDR3 length is 15 residues. The chain's CDR3 is CASSPSGVSYNEQFF. CDR3 sequence (DNA): TGTGCCAGCAGCCCAAGCGGGGTCTCCTACAATGAGCAGTTCTTC. The variable domain in full, with the rest retrieved from reference TRBV7-9 and TRBJ2-1, is DTGVSQNPRHKITKRGQNVTFRCDPISEHNRLYWYRQTLGQGPEFLTYFQNEAQLEKSRLLSDRFSAERPKGSFSTLEIQRTEQGDSAMYLCASSPSGVSYNEQFFGPGTRLTVL.

The chain couples TRBV5-1 to TRBJ1-2; 10 nucleotides line up with TRBD1. This CDR3 contains 18 residues. The J segment lost 0 bases and the V segment lost 3 bases, leaving 11 bases of the junction unmatched. Germline-derived CDR1 and CDR2 are SGHRS and YFSETQ. The CDR3 loop is CASSSTGTGAPANYGYTF. The CDR3 bases are TGCGCCAGCAGCTCGACCGGGACAGGGGCGCCCGCTAACTATGGCTACACCTTC.

This chain connects TRBV5-8 to TRBJ2-5; TRBD1 matches 10 bases. The ends lost 4 bases at V and 5 bases at J; junction bases unmatched: 8. The CDR3 is 15 amino acids. The germline gives CDR1 SGHTS, CDR2 YDEGEE. CDR3 bases: TGTGCCAGCAGCCCGAAAAGACAGGGGGCTGAGACCCAGTACTTC. This codes for CASSPKRQGAETQYF.

The V and J genes are TRBV27 and TRBJ2-7, with 7 bases fitting TRBD2. Losses at the gene ends were 7 bases for V and 5 bases for J; bases not matched to a gene: 8. Germline V gene lookup returns CDR1 MNHEY and CDR2 SMNVEV (reference sequence). The CDR3 totals 13 residues. The CDR3 here is CASMLGGSHEQYF. CDR3 sequence (DNA): TGTGCCAGCATGCTGGGGGGGTCTCACGAGCAGTACTTC.

The chain has TRBV9 and TRBJ2-6, with TRBD2 identical over 9 bases. Trimming removed 0 bases from V and 0 bases from J; junction bases left unmatched: 4. Per germline, CDR1 SGDLS and CDR2 YYNGEE. The CDR3 consists of 18 residues. The CDR3, as DNA: TGTGCCAGCAGCGTAGACTCGCGGGGGGGCTCTGGGGCCAACGTCCTGACTTTC. Its protein product is CASSVDSRGGSGANVLTF. Complete variable domain (other parts from reference TRBV9 and TRBJ2-6): DSGVTQTPKHLITATGQRVTLRCSPRSGDLSVYWYQQSLDQGLQFLIQYYNGEERAKGNILERFSAQQFPDLHSELNLSSLELGDSALYFCASSVDSRGGSGANVLTFGAGSRLTVL.

This sequence joins TRBV7-6 and TRBJ2-7; 8 positions match TRBD1. Germline loops: CDR1 SGHVS, CDR2 FNYEAQ. This CDR3 region has 12 residues. V lost 5 bases to trimming and J lost 5 bases; unmatched junction nucleotides: 2. The CDR3 nucleotides read TGTGCCAGCAGCACGACAGGGGACGAGCAGTACTTC. Its protein is CASSTTGDEQYF.

The chain employs TRBV11-2 and TRBJ2-3, with TRBD2 matching 13 bases. CDR3 length equals 16 residues. V shed 5 bases and J 3 bases; nucleotides not matched to a gene: 5. The germline V gene has CDR1 SGHAT and CDR2 FQNNGV. The CDR3 reads CASSVGTSGATDTQYF. In nucleotides, the CDR3 is TGTGCCAGCAGCGTTGGGACTAGCGGGGCAACAGATACGCAGTATTTT.

The chain combines TRBV4-3 with TRBJ1-2; D call uncertain. Germline V gene sequence: CDR1 LGHNA, CDR2 YSLEER. This CDR3 has 15 residues. The V and J ends lost 0 bases and 6 bases respectively, with 14 bases between them. This CDR3 reads CASSQDLGTDNGYTF. The CDR3 DNA is TGCGCCAGCAGCCAAGATCTTGGCACAGATAATGGCTACACCTTC.

The gene calls are TRBV9 and TRBJ2-7; D perhaps matches TRBD1 (5 bases). Germline CDR1 reads SGDLS; CDR2 reads YYNGEE. V was trimmed by 0 bases and J by 0 bases, leaving 13 bases between them. The CDR3 runs 16 residues. The CDR3 nucleotides read TGTGCCAGCAGCGTAGGGGGCGACAGTATCTCCTACGAGCAGTACTTC. Translation gives CASSVGGDSISYEQYF.

The chain uses TRBV7-9 and TRBJ1-6; TRBD1 is a possible D gene (6 bases). CDR3 length equals 16 residues. V lost 4 bases and J lost 3, with 13 bases in between. Germline V gives CDR1 SEHNR, CDR2 FQNEAQ (reference sequence). The CDR3 DNA reads TGTGCCAGCAGCTACCGACAGGATCTCTATAATTCACCCCTCCACTTT. Translated, it gives CASSYRQDLYNSPLHF.

CDR3 bases: TGTGCCAGCACCCGAGCGGGGTCGTACGAGCAGTACTTC. Amino acids: CASTRAGSYEQYF. The J gene is TRBJ2-7, the V gene TRBV25-1; 7 nucleotides match TRBD2. This CDR3 has 13 amino acids. J gave up 4 bases and V 7 bases, and 7 bases lay outside the gene matches. CDR1 and CDR2 from the germline V gene are MGHDK and SYGVNS.

V usage is TRBV7-9 and J usage is TRBJ2-1, with 9 nucleotides matching TRBD1. The V and J ends lost 0 bases and 3 bases, in that order; junction bases with no gene match: 9. This CDR3 region has 18 residues. Germline V gives CDR1 SEHNR, CDR2 FQNEAQ (reference sequence). CDR3 nucleotides: TGTGCCAGCAGCTTAGCCATCTTTTCGGGACAGGGCTACAATGAGCAGTTCTTC. Translating gives CASSLAIFSGQGYNEQFF.

This rearrangement joins TRBV5-8 to TRBJ1-1, with 7 nucleotides matching TRBD1. Looked up from germline, CDR1 is SGHTS and CDR2 is YDEGEE. This CDR3 comprises 12 residues. The junction had 8 bases not matched to a gene; V was cut back by 5 bases and J by 10 bases. The CDR3 nucleotides read TGTGCCAGCAGGCATAGGGGGCCTGGAGCTTTCTTT. Protein: CASRHRGPGAFF.

V gene TRBV9 combines with J gene TRBJ2-7, with D tentatively TRBD2 (6 bases). The ends were cut back, 4 bases at V and 2 bases at J, with 16 bases in the middle. The CDR3 covers 15 residues. Germline loops: CDR1 SGDLS, CDR2 YYNGEE. The CDR3 is CASSQFHSGAYEQYF. CDR3 DNA: TGTGCCAGCAGCCAATTCCACTCGGGGGCCTACGAGCAGTACTTC.

Regarding this clone: The identical CDR3 is also encoded by other nucleotide sequences in the sample. The chain links TRBV30 to TRBJ2-1, with a weak D call TRBD1 (6 bases). Trimming left V 3 bases short and J 2 bases short, with 20 bases between. Germline CDR1 and CDR2: GTSNPN and SVGIG (reference sequence). This CDR3 is built from 17 residues. CDR3 loop: CAWSPLGADLTYNEQFF. CDR3 in DNA: TGTGCCTGGAGCCCTTTGGGGGCAGACCTAACCTACAATGAGCAGTTCTTC.